This section outlines one T cell receptor beta chain sequence together with its context. Antigen: not known. The sample originates from a study of cytomegalovirus exposure and HLA in healthy donors. Study summary: Approximately 180 million T cells yielded 90 million to 130 million unique TCR beta sequences in earlier analysis.

Trimming cost V 5 bases and J 2 bases, with 10 bases left between them. This CDR3 region has 14 residues. Germline V gives CDR1 SGHVS, CDR2 FQNEAQ. Points from the study as a whole: Earlier analysis found most TCR beta V segments productive about 87% or about 30% of the time. Association of a missense DCLRE1C variant with TCR beta V- and J-gene trimming was reported in a later analysis.

This PCR relied on a set of 60 Vbeta primers and 13 Jbeta primers. Using immunoSEQ multiplex PCR, the repertoire was profiled, and TCRdb retains in-frame clones only, with some absent. The sample holds about 82,000 clones, more than 65% seen once. This sequence was found in a man in his 70s in good health and CMV-seropositive. The sequenced sample consisted of PBMCs. V gene TRBV7-8 combines with J gene TRBJ2-4, with a possible D match to TRBD2 (5 bases). The CDR3 nucleotides read TGTGCCAGCAGCGCACGAGGGTCCAAAAACATTCAGTACTTC. Translation gives CASSARGSKNIQYF.